The text below deals with one T cell receptor (beta chain). Distinct nucleotide sequences in the sample also encode this CDR3. The protocol was immunoSEQ multiplex PCR, while the TCRdb copy is restricted to in-frame clones and leaves out a portion. The table has 20,000 to 25,000 clones, just under 85% seen once. Germline V gives CDR1 MRHNA, CDR2 SNTAGT. The length of the CDR3 is 15 residues. The V and J ends lost 2 bases and 1 base, in that order; junction bases with no gene match: 0. The data stem from a study of T cell changes during pregnancy in multiple sclerosis. Specimen: CD8+ T cells from peripheral blood mononuclear cells, collected in the first trimester of pregnancy. The J gene is TRBJ2-3, the V gene TRBV6-4; 10 bases align to TRBD2. This clonotype originated in a female donor in good health, enrolled as a control in a pregnancy study. CDR3 residues: CASSDLAGGTDTQYF. CDR3 coding DNA: TGTGCCAGCAGTGACCTAGCGGGAGGCACAGATACGCAGTATTTT.